This T cell receptor (beta chain) was sequenced in a study of sequential checkpoint blockade in melanoma. Sequencing was performed with immunoSEQ multiplex PCR; in TCRdb, only in-frame clones are kept and a portion is missing. The table lists about 32,000 clones, more than 70% of them singletons. Treatment in this sample: randomized to nivolumab then ipilimumab (arm A) or the reverse (arm B). The V end was cut by 6 bases, the J end by 7 bases, with 15 bases between. Germline CDR1 is MNHEY and CDR2 is SMNVEV (reference sequence). The CDR3 has 14 residues. The clonotype was recovered from a human donor with melanoma. The V and J genes are TRBV27 and TRBJ1-4; possible D gene TRBD1, 6 bases. The sequencing used CD8+ T cells sorted from blood (inferred from file names), collected from a patient given nivolumab and ipilimumab in sequence. The CDR3 loop reads CASSSTGWPEKLFF. CDR3 bases: TGTGCCAGCAGCTCTACAGGGTGGCCTGAAAAACTGTTTTTT.